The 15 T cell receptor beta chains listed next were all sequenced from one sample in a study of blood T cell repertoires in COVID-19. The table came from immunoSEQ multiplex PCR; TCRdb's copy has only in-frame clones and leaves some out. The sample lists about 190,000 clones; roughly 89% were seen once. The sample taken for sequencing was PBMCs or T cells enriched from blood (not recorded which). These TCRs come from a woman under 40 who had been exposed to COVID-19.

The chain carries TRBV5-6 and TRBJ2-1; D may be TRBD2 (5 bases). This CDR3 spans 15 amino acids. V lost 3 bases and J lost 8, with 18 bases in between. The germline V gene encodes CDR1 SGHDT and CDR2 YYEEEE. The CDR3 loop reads CASSSLRGPPYEQFF. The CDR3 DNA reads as TGTGCCAGCAGCTCCCTTCGAGGGCCTCCTTATGAGCAGTTCTTC. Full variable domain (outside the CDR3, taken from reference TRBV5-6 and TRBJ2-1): DAGVTQSPTHLIKTRGQQVTLRCSPKSGHDTVSWYQQALGQGPQFIFQYYEEEERQRGNFPDRFSGHQFPNYSSELNVNALLLGDSALYLCASSSLRGPPYEQFFGPGTRLTVL.

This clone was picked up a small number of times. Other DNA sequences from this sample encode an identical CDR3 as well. CDR3 bases: TGTGCCAGTAGTACCGGGACAGGGGACGGCTACACCTTC. It translates to CASSTGTGDGYTF. The V gene is TRBV19, the J gene TRBJ1-2, with 10 bases matching TRBD1. Germline CDR1 reads LNHDA; CDR2 reads SQIVND (reference sequence). The CDR3 runs to 13 residues. Trimming at V came to 4 bases and at J to 8 bases, leaving 4 bases not matched to a gene.

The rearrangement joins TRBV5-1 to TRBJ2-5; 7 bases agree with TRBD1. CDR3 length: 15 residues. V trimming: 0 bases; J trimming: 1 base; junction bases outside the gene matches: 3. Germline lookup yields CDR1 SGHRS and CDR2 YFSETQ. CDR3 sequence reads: CASSLAGQPQETQYF. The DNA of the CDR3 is TGCGCCAGCAGCTTGGCGGGACAGCCCCAAGAGACCCAGTACTTC.

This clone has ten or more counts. The CDR3 reads CASSVSARDTYNEKLFF. CDR3 DNA: TGTGCCAGCAGTGTCTCCGCTAGGGACACGTATAATGAAAAACTGTTTTTT. The chain has TRBV6-1 and TRBJ1-4, with D possibly matching TRBD1 (6 bases). CDR1 is MNHNS and CDR2 is SASEGT in the germline V gene. The V end lost 4 bases, the J end lost 4 bases, and 19 bases lay between the germline ends. The CDR3 contains 17 residues.

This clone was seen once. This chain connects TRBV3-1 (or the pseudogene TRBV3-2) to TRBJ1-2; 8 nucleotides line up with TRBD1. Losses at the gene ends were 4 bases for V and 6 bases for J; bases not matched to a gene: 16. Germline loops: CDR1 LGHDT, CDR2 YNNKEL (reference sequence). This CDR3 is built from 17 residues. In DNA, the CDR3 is TGTGCCAGCAGCCTCGGACAGGGCCGGGTAGGGAGTCATGGCTACACCTTC. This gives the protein CASSLGQGRVGSHGYTF.

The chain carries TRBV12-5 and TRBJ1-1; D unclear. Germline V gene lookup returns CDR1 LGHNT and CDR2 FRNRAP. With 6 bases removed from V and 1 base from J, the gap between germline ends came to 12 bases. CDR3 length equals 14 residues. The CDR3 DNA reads TGTGCTAGTGGCAGACAAGTAACGAACACTGAAGCTTTCTTT. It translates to CASGRQVTNTEAFF.

The CDR3 loop is CASSLYREPGNTIYF. DNA of the CDR3: TGTGCCAGCAGCTTGTACAGGGAACCTGGAAACACCATATATTTT. The V gene is TRBV5-6, the J gene TRBJ1-3; TRBD1 might be the D (6 bases). The V gene's germline CDR1 is SGHDT and CDR2 YYEEEE. This CDR3 spans 15 amino acids. Between the trimmed V and J ends, which lost 1 base and 2 bases, there was a span of 10 bases.

The chain's CDR3 is CASSQEPPLFGDTIYF. The DNA for the CDR3 is TGTGCCAGCAGCCAAGAGCCCCCCCTCTTCGGGGACACCATATATTTT. The chain combines TRBV14 with TRBJ1-3; unclear D gene. Trimming took 0 bases from V and 8 from J, leaving 17 bases between them. Germline V lookup: CDR1 SGHDN, CDR2 FVKESK. The CDR3 is 16 residues long.

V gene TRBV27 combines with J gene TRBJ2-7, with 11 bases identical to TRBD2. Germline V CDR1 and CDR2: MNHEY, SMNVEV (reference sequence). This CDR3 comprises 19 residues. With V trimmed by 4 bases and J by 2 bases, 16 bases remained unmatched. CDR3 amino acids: CASSSERDRLAGHPYEQYF. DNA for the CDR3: TGTGCCAGCAGTTCCGAACGGGATAGACTAGCGGGGCATCCCTACGAGCAGTACTTC.

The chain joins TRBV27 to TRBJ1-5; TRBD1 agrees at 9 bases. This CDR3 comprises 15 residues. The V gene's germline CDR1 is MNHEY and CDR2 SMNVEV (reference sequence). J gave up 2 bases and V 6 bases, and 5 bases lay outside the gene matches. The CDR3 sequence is CASSDTGGRNQPQHF. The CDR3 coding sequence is TGTGCCAGCAGCGACACAGGGGGCCGCAATCAGCCCCAGCATTTT.

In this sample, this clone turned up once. The CDR3 region is CASSVGVQDYGYTF. The CDR3 bases are TGTGCCAGCAGCGTAGGGGTCCAGGACTATGGCTACACCTTC. The chain couples TRBV9 to TRBJ1-2; D uncertain. Germline V gene sequence: CDR1 SGDLS, CDR2 YYNGEE. V was pared by 0 bases and J by 3 bases, with 9 bases between. CDR3 length equals 14 residues. The variable domain in full, with the rest retrieved from reference TRBV9 and TRBJ1-2, is DSGVTQTPKHLITATGQRVTLRCSPRSGDLSVYWYQQSLDQGLQFLIQYYNGEERAKGNILERFSAQQFPDLHSELNLSSLELGDSALYFCASSVGVQDYGYTFGSGTRLTVV.

The CDR3 here is CASSYSVGGPYNEQFF. In nucleotides, the CDR3 is TGTGCCAGCAGTTACTCGGTCGGGGGGCCCTACAATGAGCAGTTCTTC. This chain connects TRBV6-2 or TRBV6-3 to TRBJ2-1, with a tentative D call TRBD2 (7 bases). Germline V gives CDR1 MNHEY, CDR2 SVGEGT. The CDR3 extends over 16 amino acids. With 0 bases removed from V and 2 bases from J, the gap between germline ends came to 11 bases.

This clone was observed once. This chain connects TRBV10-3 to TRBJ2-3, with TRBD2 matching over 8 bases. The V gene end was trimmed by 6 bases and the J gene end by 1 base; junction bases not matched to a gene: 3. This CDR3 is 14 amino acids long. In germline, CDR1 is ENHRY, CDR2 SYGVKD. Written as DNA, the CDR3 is TGTGCCATCAGGTCGGGGGGGGGCACAGATACGCAGTATTTT. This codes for CAIRSGGGTDTQYF.

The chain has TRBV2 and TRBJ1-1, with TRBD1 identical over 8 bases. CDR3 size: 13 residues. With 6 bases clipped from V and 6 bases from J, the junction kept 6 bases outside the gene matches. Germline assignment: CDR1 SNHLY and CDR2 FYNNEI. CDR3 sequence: CASRSQGGAEAFF. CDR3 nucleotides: TGTGCCAGCAGGTCACAGGGGGGAGCTGAAGCTTTCTTT.

The CDR3 bases are TGTGCCAGCAGTGAATTCAGGGATTCACCCCTCCACTTT. Protein sequence: CASSEFRDSPLHF. V usage is TRBV25-1 and J usage is TRBJ1-6; a weak D match, TRBD1 (5 bases). Germline CDR1 and CDR2: MGHDK and SYGVNS. This CDR3 is 13 amino acids long. V was cut by 1 base and J by 8 bases, with 6 bases left in between.